This entry lists 17 T cell receptor beta chains sequenced from one sample in a study of OX40 agonist ivuxolimab in advanced cancers. Profiled with immunoSEQ multiplex PCR; TCRdb holds only in-frame clones, not every one. The profile shows under 100,000 clones, approximately 92% of them singletons. The starting material was CD4+ or CD8+ T cells sorted from blood, obtained in a trial of the OX40 agonist ivuxolimab. The source is an adult with an advanced solid tumor such as melanoma, head and neck, liver or kidney cancer.

CDR3 sequence reads: CASSQFPQDNEQFF. The CDR3 nucleotides read TGTGCCAGTAGCCAATTCCCACAGGACAATGAGCAGTTCTTC. The genes are TRBV19 and TRBJ2-1; a possible D gene is TRBD1 (5 bases). Looked up from germline, CDR1 is LNHDA and CDR2 is SQIVND (reference sequence). This CDR3 contains 14 residues. Deletions cut 6 bases from V and 5 bases from J, with 14 bases between. Using reference TRBV19 and TRBJ2-1 for the parts outside the CDR3, the full variable domain is DGGITQSPKYLFRKEGQNVTLSCEQNLNHDAMYWYRQDPGQGLRLIYYSQIVNDFQKGDIAEGYSVSREKKESFPLTVTSAQKNPTAFYLCASSQFPQDNEQFFGPGTRLTVL.

CDR3 region: CASSIRGSSGNTIYF. Written as DNA, the CDR3 is TGTGCCAGCAGCATAAGGGGGTCCTCTGGAAACACCATATATTTT. The rearrangement links TRBV9 to TRBJ1-3, with D tentatively TRBD1 (6 bases). CDR1 and CDR2 from the germline V gene are SGDLS and YYNGEE. CDR3 size: 15 residues. Trimming left V 4 bases short and J 0 bases short, with 11 bases between.

V is TRBV2 and J is TRBJ2-2; D might be TRBD1 (6 bases). The V end was cut by 6 bases, the J end by 1 base, with 12 bases between. The germline gives CDR1 SNHLY, CDR2 FYNNEI. The CDR3 is made up of 15 amino acids. The CDR3 sequence: CASRRDTENTGELFF. Here the CDR3 DNA reads TGTGCCAGCAGGAGGGACACCGAGAACACCGGGGAGCTGTTTTTT.

V usage is TRBV4-1 and J usage is TRBJ2-5; 7 bases line up with TRBD1. In germline, CDR1 is MGHRA, CDR2 YSYEKL. The CDR3 has 15 amino acids. J was trimmed by 5 bases and V by 0 bases; bases with no gene match: 6. Here the CDR3 reads CASSQEDRSPETQYF. The CDR3 DNA reads TGCGCCAGCAGCCAAGAGGACAGGAGTCCGGAGACCCAGTACTTC.

The J gene is TRBJ2-5, the V gene TRBV30; tentatively, D is TRBD1 (5 bases). The germline V gene encodes CDR1 GTSNPN and CDR2 SVGIG (reference sequence). This CDR3 has 15 amino acids. Trimming took off 1 base at V and 1 base at J, with 13 bases between the two ends. As DNA, the CDR3 is TGTGCCTGGAGTGCAAAATCGACAGTCCAAGAGACCCAGTACTTC. It specifies CAWSAKSTVQETQYF.

The chain joins TRBV19 to TRBJ1-5; TRBD1 might be the D (6 bases). Trimming stripped 3 bases from V and 3 bases from J, with 9 bases between. The CDR3 is made up of 14 amino acids. Germline assignment: CDR1 LNHDA and CDR2 SQIVND (reference sequence). The CDR3 loop is CASSMRQDNQPQHF. DNA of the CDR3: TGTGCCAGTAGTATGAGACAGGACAATCAGCCCCAGCATTTT.

The chain joins TRBV28 to TRBJ1-5; possible D gene TRBD1, 6 bases. Germline V gene sequence: CDR1 MDHEN, CDR2 SYDVKM. Trimming removed 2 bases from V and 9 bases from J, with 20 bases in between. This CDR3 has 16 residues. The CDR3, as DNA: TGTGCCAGCAGTTTAGGGCAGGGGCTTTGGGTTCGGCCCCAGCATTTT. It specifies CASSLGQGLWVRPQHF. The variable domain in full, with the rest retrieved from reference TRBV28 and TRBJ1-5, is DVKVTQSSRYLVKRTGEKVFLECVQDMDHENMFWYRQDPGLGLRLIYFSYDVKMKEKGDIPEGYSVSREKKERFSLILESASTNQTSMYLCASSLGQGLWVRPQHFGDGTRLSIL.

This chain links TRBV7-8 with TRBJ1-2; 8 bases agree with TRBD1. The V gene's germline CDR1 is SGHVS and CDR2 FQNEAQ. This CDR3 has 15 amino acids. V lost 2 bases to trimming and J lost 4 bases; unmatched junction nucleotides: 6. CDR3 in amino acids: CASSLRGQGTYGYTF. CDR3 nucleotide sequence: TGTGCCAGCAGCTTACGCGGACAGGGAACCTATGGCTACACCTTC.

This chain links TRBV7-9 with TRBJ1-1, with D perhaps matching TRBD1 (5 bases). Between the trimmed V and J ends, which lost 5 bases and 6 bases, there was a span of 19 bases. Germline CDR1 and CDR2: SEHNR and FQNEAQ (reference sequence). The CDR3 covers 15 residues. The CDR3 loop is CASSPLGGVGAEAFF. The CDR3 DNA reads as TGTGCCAGCAGCCCCCTGGGGGGTGTTGGCGCTGAAGCTTTCTTT.

The rearrangement joins TRBV18 to TRBJ1-1; TRBD1 is a possible D gene (6 bases). The CDR3 is 18 amino acids. Germline-derived CDR1 and CDR2 are KGHSH and LQKENI. The V end was cut by 2 bases, the J end by 0 bases, with 19 bases between. The DNA for the CDR3 is TGTGCCAGCTCACCATCTCTCAGGGGTCTGAATATGAACACTGAAGCTTTCTTT. It translates to CASSPSLRGLNMNTEAFF.

CDR3 coding DNA: TGCGCCAGCAGCCAAGATTCTGGGGGGAACACTGAAGCTTTCTTT. This sequence encodes CASSQDSGGNTEAFF. This chain connects TRBV4-3 to TRBJ1-1, with D perhaps TRBD1 (5 bases). The CDR3 runs to 15 residues. The V and J ends lost 0 bases and 1 base respectively, with 9 bases between them. Germline CDR1 LGHNA, CDR2 YSLEER.

The chain employs TRBV15 and TRBJ1-3, with 7 positions matching TRBD1. J lost 0 bases, V lost 6 bases, and 11 bases had no gene match. CDR1 is LNHNV and CDR2 is YYDKDF in the germline V gene (reference sequence). CDR3 length: 17 amino acids. The CDR3 DNA sequence: TGTGCCACCAGTATGCCAAGACAGGGCCTCTCTGGAAACACCATATATTTT. Its translation: CATSMPRQGLSGNTIYF.

This chain joins TRBV30 and TRBJ1-5; D is undetermined. Germline V gene lookup returns CDR1 GTSNPN and CDR2 SVGIG (reference sequence). The germline V and J ends were trimmed by 0 bases and 2 bases, with 8 bases remaining between them. The CDR3 extends over 14 amino acids. The CDR3 nucleotides are TGTGCCTGGAGTGTACAGTTTGGCAATCAGCCCCAGCATTTT. It is translated as CAWSVQFGNQPQHF.

The chain recombines TRBV15 with TRBJ2-3; D may be TRBD1 or TRBD2 (5 bases each). Between the trimmed V and J ends, which lost 5 bases and 0 bases, there was a span of 15 bases. CDR3 length: 16 residues. CDR1 LNHNV and CDR2 YYDKDF come from the germline V gene (reference sequence). The CDR3 coding sequence is TGTGCCACCAGCCCGTATGGGGGTGCTAGCACAGATACGCAGTATTTT. It translates to CATSPYGGASTDTQYF.

The chain employs TRBV2 and TRBJ2-1, with D unresolved. The CDR3 has 13 amino acids. Per germline, CDR1 SNHLY and CDR2 FYNNEI. V gave up 3 bases and J gave up 3 bases, with 6 bases separating them. CDR3 in amino acids: CASSESVYNEQFF. CDR3 bases: TGTGCCAGCAGTGAGTCCGTCTACAATGAGCAGTTCTTC.

This rearrangement joins TRBV7-2 to TRBJ2-6, with D tentatively TRBD1 or TRBD2 (6 bases each). Germline V gene data show CDR1 as SGHTA and CDR2 as FQGNSA. The V gene lost 6 bases and the J gene lost 4 bases, with 13 bases spanning the gap. The CDR3 spans 15 residues. The CDR3 spells CASRLGGGGANVLTF. CDR3 DNA sequence: TGTGCCAGCAGGCTAGGGGGAGGAGGGGCCAACGTCCTGACTTTC.

A remark on this clone: At one of its ends the junction is not consistent with the germline gene, which may arise from a read error. The chain employs TRBV19 and TRBJ2-4; D is possibly TRBD1 (6 bases). This CDR3 comprises 19 residues. Looked up from germline, CDR1 is LNHDA and CDR2 is SQIVND (reference sequence). The CDR3 reads CASSIGWQGTSSKKSIQYF. The CDR3 nucleotides read TGTGCCAGTAGTATAGGGTGGCAGGGGACAAGCTCAAAGAAAAGCATTCAGTACTTC.